These T cell receptor beta chains were read from a single sample in a study of cytomegalovirus exposure and HLA in healthy donors. Assay: immunoSEQ multiplex PCR; the TCRdb copy retains only in-frame clones and omits some. The sample has about 130,000 clones; 15% to 20% are singletons. Source material: PBMCs. The receptors originated from a female donor in good health and CMV-seropositive. The CDR3 runs from the conserved cysteine through the conserved F or W. The D gene is left open where the match is weak. Size values are once, few and many counts, or a class for expanded clones, and some rows have none.

d_gene: TRBD1; v_gene: TRBV2; abundance: NA; j_gene: TRBJ1-1; CDR3aa: CASSTIGTGGTEAFF; CDR3nt: TGTGCCAGCAGTACTATAGGGACAGGGGGCACTGAAGCTTTCTTT
d_gene: NA; v_gene: TRBV28; abundance: NA; j_gene: TRBJ1-1; CDR3aa: CASSSYREMNTEAFF; CDR3nt: TGTGCCAGCAGTAGCTACAGGGAAATGAACACTGAAGCTTTCTTT
d_gene: TRBD1; v_gene: TRBV29-1; abundance: few; j_gene: TRBJ2-6; CDR3aa: CSVLQGPRARSGANVLTF; CDR3nt: TGCAGCGTGCTACAGGGGCCCCGGGCCCGCTCTGGGGCCAACGTCCTGACTTTC
d_gene: NA; v_gene: TRBV10-3; abundance: few; j_gene: TRBJ1-2; CDR3aa: CAISDRQELRGYTF; CDR3nt: TGTGCCATCAGTGACCGACAGGAGTTGCGAGGCTACACCTTC
d_gene: TRBD2; v_gene: TRBV6-1; abundance: NA; j_gene: TRBJ2-5; CDR3aa: CASSDLSGSQETQYF; CDR3nt: TGTGCCAGCAGTGACCTTAGCGGGAGCCAAGAGACCCAGTACTTC
d_gene: NA; v_gene: TRBV7-9; abundance: few; j_gene: TRBJ1-2; CDR3aa: CASSPGGVLANYGYTF; CDR3nt: TGTGCCAGCAGTCCCGGAGGCGTCCTAGCTAACTATGGCTACACCTTC
d_gene: NA; v_gene: TRBV4-2; abundance: few; j_gene: TRBJ2-7; CDR3aa: CASSQAPDSTYEQYF; CDR3nt: TGTGCCAGCAGCCAAGCCCCGGACAGTACCTACGAGCAGTACTTC
d_gene: NA; v_gene: TRBV14; abundance: NA; j_gene: TRBJ2-3; CDR3aa: CASSHLLGIGADTQYF; CDR3nt: TGTGCCAGCAGCCACTTACTGGGTATCGGGGCAGATACGCAGTATTTT
d_gene: NA; v_gene: TRBV4-3; abundance: few; j_gene: TRBJ2-3; CDR3aa: CASSQEIAYGLDTQYF; CDR3nt: TGCGCCAGCAGCCAAGAAATAGCGTATGGGTTGGATACGCAGTATTTT
d_gene: TRBD2; v_gene: TRBV12-5; abundance: few; j_gene: TRBJ2-1; CDR3aa: CASAPSRLAGGDNEQFF; CDR3nt: TGTGCTAGTGCCCCCTCCCGGCTAGCGGGGGGGGATAATGAGCAGTTCTTC
d_gene: TRBD2; v_gene: TRBV7-2; abundance: NA; j_gene: TRBJ2-3; CDR3aa: CASRHRLAGEDTQYF; CDR3nt: TGTGCCAGCAGGCATAGACTAGCGGGAGAAGATACGCAGTATTTT
d_gene: TRBD2; v_gene: TRBV7-2; abundance: NA; j_gene: TRBJ2-7; CDR3aa: CASTISLGGPYEQYF; CDR3nt: TGTGCCAGCACAATAAGCTTGGGAGGGCCTTACGAGCAGTACTTC
d_gene: TRBD2; v_gene: TRBV2; abundance: NA; j_gene: TRBJ2-3; CDR3aa: CASSELTSGGTDTQYF; CDR3nt: TGTGCCAGCAGTGAGCTGACTAGCGGGGGCACAGATACGCAGTATTTT